This TCR beta chain was identified during a study of graft-versus-host responses after intestinal transplantation. Study as a whole: Among the recipients, transplants were multivisceral, liver-intestinal, or isolated intestinal. All recipients got anti-thymocyte globulin induction, then tacrolimus and steroids for roughly three years.

Sequencing used immunoSEQ multiplex PCR; TCRdb keeps in-frame clones, though not all of them. The sample carries tens of thousands of clones, about 89% recorded once. V dropped 3 bases and J dropped 5; count of bases not matched to a gene: 5. This CDR3 is 16 amino acids long. The germline V gene has CDR1 SGDLS and CDR2 YYNGEE. On this clone itself: Its antigen remains unknown.

Points from the study as a whole: Allografts of one patient group, those with graft-donor T cell macrochimerism, had high graft-versus-host to host-versus-graft clonal ratios.

The chain joins TRBV9 to TRBJ2-3, with 14 nucleotides matching TRBD2. Source: unstimulated CD8+ T cells sorted from spleen or lymph node cells, taken before intestinal transplant. This TCR was recovered from a human donor who received an intestinal transplant. The CDR3 sequence is CASSGETSGGVDTQYF. The CDR3 bases are TGTGCCAGCAGCGGGGAGACTAGCGGGGGGGTAGATACGCAGTATTTT.